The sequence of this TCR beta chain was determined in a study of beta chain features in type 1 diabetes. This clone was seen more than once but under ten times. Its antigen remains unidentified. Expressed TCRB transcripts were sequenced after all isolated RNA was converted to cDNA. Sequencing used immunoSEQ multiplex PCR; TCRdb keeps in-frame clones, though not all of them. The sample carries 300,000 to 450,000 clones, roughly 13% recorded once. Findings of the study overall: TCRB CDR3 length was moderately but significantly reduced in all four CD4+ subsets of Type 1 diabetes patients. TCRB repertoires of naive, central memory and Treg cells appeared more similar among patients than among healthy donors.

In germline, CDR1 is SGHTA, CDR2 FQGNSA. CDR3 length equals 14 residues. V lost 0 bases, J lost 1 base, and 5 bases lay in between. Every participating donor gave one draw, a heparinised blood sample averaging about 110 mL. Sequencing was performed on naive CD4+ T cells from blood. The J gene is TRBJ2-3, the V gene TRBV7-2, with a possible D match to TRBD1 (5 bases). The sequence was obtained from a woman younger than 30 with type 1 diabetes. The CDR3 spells CASSLARGTDTQYF. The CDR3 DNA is TGTGCCAGCAGCTTAGCCAGGGGCACAGATACGCAGTATTTT.